The entry below describes one T cell receptor (beta chain). This clonotype was recorded a few times. What antigen it recognizes has not been identified. One base away there is no much larger clone; base qualities are not given. The data belong to a study of T-cell memory formation after mild COVID-19 (dated by TCRdb to about 2021). About the study as a whole: TCR sequence clusters from the two donors were largely donor specific. Two young, previously healthy adult volunteers, one female and one male, were included in the cohort. In a couple of donors, T-cell clones that expanded and contracted after mild COVID-19 were followed by sequencing TCRalpha and TCRbeta repertoires longitudinally. Study-wide findings and limitations: The detection of some responding clones in pre-infection memory suggests that pre-existing cross-reactive memory T cells joined the SARS-CoV-2 response. Contracting CD4+ clones were located mainly in the CM and EM memory subsets, whereas CD8+ clones were found to be enriched in EMRA. SARS-CoV-2 specificity was not confirmed for the second-wave clones peaking on day 37. Clones that contracted from day 15 to 85 showed balanced CD4/CD8 phenotypes, whereas a second wave of clones that expanded from day 15 to 37 leaned towards CD4+. The study included only a couple of mild cases, and larger cohorts that include severe cases with pre-infection samples were judged to be necessary.

Sequencing took place on an Illumina NovaSeq 6000. cDNA libraries for TCRalpha and TCRbeta were prepared by 5'RACE using constant-segment primers, with sample barcodes and unique molecular identifiers added. Trizol reagent was used to extract RNA from every sample. Libraries were amplified in two PCR steps, with a second sample barcode and Illumina TruSeq adapters added in the second step. Sequencing of the libraries was done on an Illumina NovaSeq, producing 2 x 150 bp paired-end reads. In the authors' own workflow: With migec v1.2.7, reads were demultiplexed and then collapsed into UMI-guided consensus sequences. Using mixcr v2.1.11, the UMI consensuses were aligned to TRA and TRB V and J templates and assembled into clonotypes. A clonotype was counted as expanded or contracted only when both edgeR and NoisET called the clonotype significant, with the noise models trained on biological replicates. For edgeR calls, a false discovery rate-adjusted p below 0.01 and a log2 fold-change threshold of 1 were applied. PCA with hierarchical clustering of max-normalized trajectories of the 1000 most abundant clonotypes was used as exploratory dynamics analysis. The CD4 or CD8 phenotype of responding clones was assigned using the separately sequenced CD4+ and CD8+ repertoires. The public sequencing data were trimmed at Q25 with fastp and processed into clonotypes with MiXCR by TCRdb, which kept only in-frame beta chains. All rows with the same CDR3 protein become a single entry with the most common DNA and genes. TCRdb assigned the V and J calls; the authors' analysis was not used. The sample table holds about 560,000 distinct CDR3 sequences, of which about a fifth were seen once. Around 7.7% of the sample comes from the top ten.

Ficoll-Paque density gradient centrifugation was used to isolate PBMCs. This TCR was sampled from an adult woman who had mild COVID-19 (a few samples of this study predate the infection). The sample titles of this study are shuffled in the database, so cell type and time point are left out; the donor was told from shared clones. Material for sequencing was PBMCs or a T cell subset sorted from them (not recorded which).

CDR3 reads: CASVASRGDTQYF. The sequenced DNA: TGTGCCAGCGTAGCTAGCAGGGGAGATACGCAGTATTTT. Recombination connected TRBV7-8 to TRBJ2-3, with a weak D call of TRBD1 (6 bases match). The CDR3 runs 13 residues from the cysteine to the phenylalanine. The kept DNA is CDR3 alone, 39 bases in frame from the first base. CDR1 and CDR2 are read off the germline V gene as SGHVS and FQNEAQ. Deletion took 8 bases off V and 5 bases off J, with a span of 14 bases between the germline ends.